This T cell receptor beta chain was recovered during a study of cytomegalovirus exposure and HLA in healthy donors. Findings and limits, study-wide: CMV serostatus stood as the only immune exposure information on hand. Analysis performed later found around 15,000 TCR beta sequences associated with HLA alleles at 0.05 false discovery rate. The majority of TCR sequences were rare, yet some public TCRs appeared in many donors. The presence/absence work took it that sequencing depth was about the same across donors.

The PCR contained 60 Vbeta and 13 Jbeta primers. Using immunoSEQ multiplex PCR, the repertoire was profiled, and TCRdb retains in-frame clones only, with some absent. The sample includes fewer than 200,000 clones, 75% to 90% seen only once; the top ten take roughly 1.9%. As concerns this clone: Its specificity is unknown.

Germline values: CDR1 SGHVS, CDR2 FQNEAQ. V was clipped by 8 bases and J by 0 bases, with 17 bases between them. This CDR3 contains 15 residues. The rearrangement joins TRBV7-8 to TRBJ2-7; D perhaps matches TRBD1 (6 bases). The source of this sequence is a human donor in good health. Material: PBMCs. The CDR3 is CASGLSRGPSYEQYF. In nucleotides, the CDR3 is TGTGCCAGCGGCCTCAGCAGGGGCCCCTCCTACGAGCAGTACTTC.